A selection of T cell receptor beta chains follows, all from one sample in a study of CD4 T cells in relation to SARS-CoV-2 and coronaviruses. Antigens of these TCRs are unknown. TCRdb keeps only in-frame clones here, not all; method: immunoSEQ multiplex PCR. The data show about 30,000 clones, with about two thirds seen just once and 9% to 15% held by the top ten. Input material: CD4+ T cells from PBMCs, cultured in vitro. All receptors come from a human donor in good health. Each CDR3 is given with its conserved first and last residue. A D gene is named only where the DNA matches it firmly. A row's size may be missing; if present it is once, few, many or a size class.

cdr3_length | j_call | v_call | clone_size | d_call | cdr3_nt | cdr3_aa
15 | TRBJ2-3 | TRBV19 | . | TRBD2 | TGTGCCAGTAGTATGGTAGCGGGGCCGACAGATACGCAGTATTTT | CASSMVAGPTDTQYF
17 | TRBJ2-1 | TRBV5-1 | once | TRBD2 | TGCGCCAGCAGCTTGGGACTAGCGGGAGGGCCGAGAGATGAGCAGTTCTTC | CASSLGLAGGPRDEQFF
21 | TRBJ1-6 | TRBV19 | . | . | TGTGCCAGTAGTATAGGGCTCCCGGGACCGAGAACGGCCATTTATAATTCACCCCTCCACTTT | CASSIGLPGPRTAIYNSPLHF
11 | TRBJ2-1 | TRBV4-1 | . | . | TGCGCCAGCAGGTCGGGACTCGAGCAGTTCTTC | CASRSGLEQFF
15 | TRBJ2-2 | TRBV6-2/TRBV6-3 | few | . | TGTGCCAGCAGCCAGACTAAGGGGTTTACCGGGGAGCTGTTTTTT | CASSQTKGFTGELFF
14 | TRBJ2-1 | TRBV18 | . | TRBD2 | TGTGCCAGCTCACCACCTGGACTAGCGGCTGAGCAGTTCTTC | CASSPPGLAAEQFF
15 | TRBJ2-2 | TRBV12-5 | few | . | TGTGCTAGTGGTTTGGGAGGGGGATCCACCGGGGAGCTGTTTTTT | CASGLGGGSTGELFF
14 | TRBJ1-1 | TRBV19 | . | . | TGTGCCAGTATGGTCCCCTACATGAACACTGAAGCTTTCTTT | CASMVPYMNTEAFF
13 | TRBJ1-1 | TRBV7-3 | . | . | TGTGCCAGCAGCTTGCTGAGGGGTACTGAAGCTTTCTTT | CASSLLRGTEAFF
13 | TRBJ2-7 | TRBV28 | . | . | TGTGCCAGCAGTTCAGGGTACTCCTACGAGCAGTACTTC | CASSSGYSYEQYF
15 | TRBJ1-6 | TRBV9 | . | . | TGTGCCAGCAGCCGAGAAAGCTCCTATAATTCACCCCTCCACTTT | CASSRESSYNSPLHF
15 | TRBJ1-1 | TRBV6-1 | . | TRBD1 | TGTGCCAGCAGTGAGATTCAGGGGGCAGGTACTGAAGCTTTCTTT | CASSEIQGAGTEAFF
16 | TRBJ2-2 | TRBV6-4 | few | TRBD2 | TGTGCCAGCAGTGACCGGGGAGGGCGTGGCACCGGGGAGCTGTTTTTT | CASSDRGGRGTGELFF
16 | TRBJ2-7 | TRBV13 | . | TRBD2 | TGTGCCAGCAGCTTAGGAGGGACTAGCGGGAGTTACGAGCAGTACTTC | CASSLGGTSGSYEQYF
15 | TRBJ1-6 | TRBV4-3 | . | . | TGCGCCAGCAGCTCCTCCTATAGCCGGGAGACACCCCTCCACTTT | CASSSSYSRETPLHF
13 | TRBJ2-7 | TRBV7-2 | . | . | TGTGCCAGCAGCTTCAGGGGGGTACCCGAGCAGTACTTC | CASSFRGVPEQYF
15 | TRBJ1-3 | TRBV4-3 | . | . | TGCGCCAGCAGCCAAGATGGGAGGTCTGGAAACACCATATATTTT | CASSQDGRSGNTIYF
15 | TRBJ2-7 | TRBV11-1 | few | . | TGTGCCAGCAGTTCCGTCAAGACAGTATCCTACGAGCAGTACTTC | CASSSVKTVSYEQYF
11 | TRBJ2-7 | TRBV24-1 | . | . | TGTGCCACCAGCGGCCGGATCGAGCAGTACTTC | CATSGRIEQYF
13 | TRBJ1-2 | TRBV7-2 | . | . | TGTGCCAGCAGCCAAACATGGGACTATGGCTACACCTTC | CASSQTWDYGYTF
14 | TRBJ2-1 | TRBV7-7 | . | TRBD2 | TGTGCCAGCAGCTGGGGACTAGCTAGTCCGGAGCAGTTCTTC | CASSWGLASPEQFF
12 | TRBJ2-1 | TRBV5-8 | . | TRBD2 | TGTGCCAGCAGCTGGGGACTAAATGAGCAGTTCTTC | CASSWGLNEQFF
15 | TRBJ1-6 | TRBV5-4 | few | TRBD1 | TGTGCCAGCAGCTTTCAGGGACAGAATAATTCACCCCTCCACTTT | CASSFQGQNNSPLHF
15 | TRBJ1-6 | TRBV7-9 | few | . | TGTGCCAGCAGCACCCGGGACGGGCATAATTCACCCCTCCACTTT | CASSTRDGHNSPLHF
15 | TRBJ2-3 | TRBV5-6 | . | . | TGTGCCAGCAGCTTCACAGGGTTGGGCACAGATACGCAGTATTTT | CASSFTGLGTDTQYF